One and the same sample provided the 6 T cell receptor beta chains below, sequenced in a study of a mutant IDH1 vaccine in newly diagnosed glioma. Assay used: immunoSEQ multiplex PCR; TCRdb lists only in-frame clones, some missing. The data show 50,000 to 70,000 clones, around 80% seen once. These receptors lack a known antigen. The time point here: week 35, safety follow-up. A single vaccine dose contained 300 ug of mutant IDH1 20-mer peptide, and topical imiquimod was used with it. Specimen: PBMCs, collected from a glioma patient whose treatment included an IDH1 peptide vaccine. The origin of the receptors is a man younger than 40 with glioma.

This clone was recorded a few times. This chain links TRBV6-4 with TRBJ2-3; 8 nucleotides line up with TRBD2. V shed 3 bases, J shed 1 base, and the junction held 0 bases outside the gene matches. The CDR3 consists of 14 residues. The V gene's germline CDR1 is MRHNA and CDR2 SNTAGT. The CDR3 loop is CASSEAGGTDTQYF. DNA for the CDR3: TGTGCCAGCAGTGAAGCGGGGGGCACAGATACGCAGTATTTT.

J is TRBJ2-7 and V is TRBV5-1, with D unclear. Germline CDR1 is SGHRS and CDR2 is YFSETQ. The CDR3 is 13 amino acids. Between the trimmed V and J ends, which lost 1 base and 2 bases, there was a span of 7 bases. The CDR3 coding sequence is TGCGCCAGCAGCTTGTTGGCAGCCTACGAGCAGTACTTC. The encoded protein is CASSLLAAYEQYF.

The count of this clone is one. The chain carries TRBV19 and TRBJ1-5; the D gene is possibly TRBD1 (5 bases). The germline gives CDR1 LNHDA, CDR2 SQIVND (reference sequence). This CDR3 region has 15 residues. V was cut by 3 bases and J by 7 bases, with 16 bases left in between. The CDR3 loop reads CASSIRDPSPQPQHF. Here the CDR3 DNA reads TGTGCCAGTAGTATCAGGGACCCCTCTCCCCAGCCCCAGCATTTT.

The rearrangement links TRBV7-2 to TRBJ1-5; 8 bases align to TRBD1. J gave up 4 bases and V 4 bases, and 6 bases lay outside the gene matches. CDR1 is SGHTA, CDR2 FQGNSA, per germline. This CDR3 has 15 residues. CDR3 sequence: CASSSGTGRNQPQHF. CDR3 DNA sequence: TGTGCCAGCAGCTCCGGGACAGGACGTAATCAGCCCCAGCATTTT.

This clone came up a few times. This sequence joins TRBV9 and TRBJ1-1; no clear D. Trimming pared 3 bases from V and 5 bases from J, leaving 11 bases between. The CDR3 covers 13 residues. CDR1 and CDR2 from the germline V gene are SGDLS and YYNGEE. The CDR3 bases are TGTGCCAGCAGCGCAAACGTTGGAACTGAAGCTTTCTTT. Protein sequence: CASSANVGTEAFF.

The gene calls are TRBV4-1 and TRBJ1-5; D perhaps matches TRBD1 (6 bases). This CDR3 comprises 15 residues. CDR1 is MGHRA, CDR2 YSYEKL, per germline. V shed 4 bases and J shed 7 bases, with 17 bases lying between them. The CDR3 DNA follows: TGCGCCAGCAGCCCACGTGGGGGGGCATTGCAGCCCCAGCATTTT. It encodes CASSPRGGALQPQHF.